These 12 T cell receptor beta chains were all obtained from the same sample, sequenced in a study of T cell repertoires and leukemia-associated antigens. TCRdb re-called the 5' RACE reads through MiXCR, storing one row per CDR3 protein. The table has around 14,000 distinct CDR3 sequences, 35% to 45% seen once. The antigens for these receptors are not known. The source material was CD3+ T cells sorted from blood and cultured. The receptors were sampled from a female donor in good health.

This clonotype was observed many times. The chain couples TRBV18 to TRBJ2-7; maybe TRBD2 (6 bases). The length of the CDR3 is 15 residues. CDR1 and CDR2 from the germline V gene are KGHSH and LQKENI. Trimming left V 3 bases short and J 0 bases short, with 12 bases between. The CDR3 nucleotides read TGTGCCAGCTCACCGGGCGGGAACCCCTCCTACGAGCAGTACTTC. It encodes CASSPGGNPSYEQYF.

At least ten counts were recorded for this clonotype. The V and J genes are TRBV18 and TRBJ2-4; a weak D match, TRBD2 (5 bases). CDR3 length: 15 amino acids. Germline CDR1 reads KGHSH; CDR2 reads LQKENI. Trimming left V 4 bases short and J 1 base short, with 11 bases between. The CDR3, as DNA: TGTGCCAGCTCACTTAGCGTGGGCGCCAAAAACATTCAGTACTTC. As protein: CASSLSVGAKNIQYF.

This clonotype is medium-sized within its sample. The rearrangement links TRBV6-5 to TRBJ2-5; a possible D gene is TRBD1 (7 bases). The CDR3 consists of 13 residues. CDR1 MNHEY and CDR2 SVGAGI come from the germline V gene. V was cut by 8 bases and J by 2 bases, with 12 bases left in between. The CDR3 protein is CASGGTAQETQYF. The CDR3 region has the DNA TGTGCCAGCGGGGGGACAGCGCAAGAGACCCAGTACTTC.

There are many counts of this clonotype. The V gene is TRBV20-1, the J gene TRBJ2-1; D remains unclear. CDR3 length: 17 residues. The V end was cut by 0 bases, the J end by 2 bases, with 17 bases between. Germline V CDR1 and CDR2: DFQATT, SNEGSKA (reference sequence). The CDR3 spells CSARDMYGGAPYNEQFF. Here the CDR3 DNA reads TGCAGTGCTAGAGATATGTACGGCGGAGCACCCTACAATGAGCAGTTCTTC.

V and J are TRBV21-1 and TRBJ2-2; the table calls TRBD2, which could not be checked here. TRBV21-1 is designated a pseudogene. The CDR3 extends over 19 amino acids. The CDR3 DNA is TGTGCCAGCAGCAAAGGTAAACGGAGGACTAGTGGCGGCACCGGGGAGCTGTTTTTT. Amino acids: CASSKGKRRTSGGTGELFF.

The rearrangement links TRBV12-3 or TRBV12-4 to TRBJ2-1, with 10 bases matching TRBD2. J gave up 3 bases and V 5 bases, and 7 bases lay outside the gene matches. The CDR3 loop spans 16 amino acids. In DNA form, the CDR3 reads TGTGCCAGCAGTACTCTAGCGGGAGAAGGCTACAATGAGCAGTTCTTC. Translating gives CASSTLAGEGYNEQFF.

Remarks on this clonotype: A much bigger clone sits one base away, suggesting this may be a read error. The rearrangement links TRBV5-1 to TRBJ2-7, with a weak D call TRBD2 (6 bases). In germline, CDR1 is SGHRS, CDR2 YFSETQ. The CDR3 is 13 residues long. Here the CDR3 reads CAGSRTNSYEQYF. The CDR3, as DNA: TGCGCCGGCAGCAGGACTAACTCCTACGAGCAGTACTTC.

This clonotype was seen repeatedly, ten times or more. The chain joins TRBV20-1 to TRBJ2-7; 11 nucleotides align to TRBD2. With 4 bases clipped from V and 1 base from J, the junction kept 6 bases outside the gene matches. The CDR3 covers 15 residues. CDR1 is DFQATT and CDR2 is SNEGSKA in the germline V gene (reference sequence). DNA for the CDR3: TGCAGTGCTATCGCTAGCGGGAGGCCGTCCTACGAGCAGTACTTC. It codes for CSAIASGRPSYEQYF.

This clonotype has only one observation. This chain uses TRBV20-1 with TRBJ2-7; D may correspond to TRBD1 or TRBD2 (6 bases each). The germline V gene has CDR1 DFQATT and CDR2 SNEGSKA (reference sequence). This CDR3 contains 15 residues. Trimming took 2 bases from V and 1 from J, leaving 15 bases between them. The CDR3 DNA reads TGCAGTGCTAGATCTGGAGGGGGGCCTTCCTACGAGCAGTACTTC. Its protein product is CSARSGGGPSYEQYF.

This clonotype was observed many times. This sequence joins TRBV15 and TRBJ2-1; 8 nucleotides match TRBD1. This CDR3 is 17 amino acids long. J lost 7 bases, V lost 5 bases, and 16 bases had no gene match. CDR1 is LNHNV, CDR2 YYDKDF, per germline (reference sequence). For the CDR3, the DNA is TGTGCCACCAGCGGTGATACCGGGACAGGAATACAGAATGAGCAGTTCTTC. This sequence encodes CATSGDTGTGIQNEQFF.

Regarding this clonotype: Possible read error: a much larger clone is one base away. The J gene is TRBJ2-3, the V gene TRBV7-3; 10 nucleotides align to TRBD2. The CDR3 totals 14 residues. Germline loops: CDR1 SGHTA, CDR2 FQGTGA. This CDR3 reads CTSSLTSGKGTQYF. In DNA form, the CDR3 reads TGTACCAGCAGCTTAACTAGCGGGAAGGGTACGCAGTATTTT.

The rearrangement uses TRBV7-9 and TRBJ2-5; TRBD2 agrees at 7 bases. Germline loops: CDR1 SEHNR, CDR2 FQNEAQ (reference sequence). The CDR3 consists of 15 residues. V dropped 3 bases and J dropped 0; count of bases not matched to a gene: 4. The CDR3 spells CASSLSGTYQETQYF. The DNA for the CDR3 is TGTGCCAGCAGCTTGAGCGGGACGTACCAAGAGACCCAGTACTTC.